Sequencing of this TCR beta chain was carried out in a study of blood T cells in healthy people across ages. Together with a sample-barcoded 5' primer, a J-beta primer mix was included in a second PCR lasting roughly 7 to 11 cycles. A template-switch adaptor with 12 random nucleotides tagged each cDNA molecule. TCRdb re-called the 5' RACE reads through MiXCR, storing one row per CDR3 protein. The sample records around 900,000 distinct CDR3 sequences, 51% being singletons. Roughly 10 milliliters was the volume of peripheral blood drawn from each donor. With V trimmed by 4 bases and J by 3 bases, 8 bases remained unmatched. The CDR3 runs to 16 residues.

The V call is TRBV12-3 or TRBV12-4, the J call TRBJ2-3, with 9 positions matching TRBD2. The origin of this receptor is a woman in her fifties or sixties in good health. Sequenced input: blood. The CDR3 DNA is TGTGCCAGCAGTTCGACTGGTAGCGGGAGAACAGATACGCAGTATTTT. Its protein is CASSSTGSGRTDTQYF.